What follows describes a single T cell receptor beta chain. The antigen is undetermined. The diagnoses drew upon clinical symptoms, serum thyroxine and TRAb, thyroid ultrasound and orbital computed tomography. Fresh 10 ml peripheral blood yielded PBMCs. Germline-derived CDR1 and CDR2 are SGHTA and FQGNSA. The CDR3 spans 14 residues. V was pared by 1 base and J by 1 base, with 8 bases between. The source of the sample is a study of T cells in Graves' hyperthyroidism and ophthalmopathy. Authors of the study amplified TCR beta CDR3 regions from RNA transcripts. HTBI primers drove first-round RT-PCR of the TCR CDR3. TCRdb processed the multiplex PCR reads anew with MiXCR; each CDR3 protein has one entry. This sample carries roughly 420,000 distinct CDR3 sequences, 15% to 18% of them seen once, and the ten largest clones take roughly 8%. Whole-study results and caveats: Ophthalmopathy, as predicted by the model, came a median roughly 6.5 months after the prediction. Blood held most thyroid clonotypes expanded above 0.001 frequency.

This TCR was recovered from a woman under 30 with Graves' hyperthyroidism. The source material was blood. The V and J genes are TRBV7-2 and TRBJ2-7; a weak D match, TRBD1 (5 bases). The CDR3: CASSLGRVSYEQYF. The CDR3 DNA is TGTGCCAGCAGCTTAGGCAGGGTATCCTACGAGCAGTACTTC.